This TCR beta chain was documented in a study of beta chain features in type 1 diabetes. Study in general: Age, gender and cell yields were similar between patients and healthy donors. Notes on the study in general: Shorter TCRB CDR3s, moderately but significantly so, were found in Type 1 diabetes patients in all four CD4+ subsets. More deletions and fewer insertions at VDJ junctions were seen in type 1 diabetes patients.

The V gene lost 0 bases and the J gene lost 7 bases, with 15 bases spanning the gap. The CDR3 length is 15 residues. CDR1 is MNHNY and CDR2 is SVGAGI in the germline V gene (reference sequence). Every bit of the isolated RNA underwent reverse transcription, so sequencing read expressed TCRB transcripts. Here immunoSEQ multiplex PCR was the method, and the copy in TCRdb shows in-frame clones only, minus some. The sample yields around 310,000 clones, approximately 15% seen once. With respect to this clone: The antigen is not known.

The source is a woman between 18 and 29 years old with type 1 diabetes. The sample comprised naive CD4+ T cells from blood. The rearrangement uses TRBV6-6 and TRBJ1-1; unclear D gene. DNA for the CDR3: TGTGCCAGCAGTTACTCGATGACCTCCCAGGTTGAAGCTTTCTTT. Amino acids: CASSYSMTSQVEAFF.